This T cell receptor beta chain was captured by sequencing in a study of cytomegalovirus exposure and HLA in healthy donors. Whole-study context: The same platform was used for the 90 to 150 validation repertoires and the approximately 670 first-cohort repertoires, a later analysis reported. Study findings and constraints: Among the CMV-associated chains, a few were confirmed in vitro as specific for CMV antigens. Reports described diagnosis of cytomegalovirus status by the classifier as highly specific and sensitive.

The CDR3 covers 16 residues. Between the trimmed V and J ends, which lost 2 bases and 2 bases, there was a span of 14 bases. Looked up from germline, CDR1 is KGHSH and CDR2 is LQKENI. Notes on this clone: Its antigen is not identified.

From the 120-subject validation cohort, which was separate from the roughly 620-subject first cohort, the donors were drawn. Generated by immunoSEQ multiplex PCR, the TCRdb table keeps only in-frame clones and is missing some. The table shows fewer than 350,000 clones, with over 75% occurring only once. The receptor was isolated from a woman between 18 and 30 years old in good health and CMV-seronegative. The gene calls are TRBV18 and TRBJ2-3, with D hard to call. The source material was PBMCs. The CDR3 protein is CASSPTWRSYTDTQYF. The CDR3 DNA sequence: TGTGCCAGCTCACCAACCTGGCGGTCTTACACAGATACGCAGTATTTT.